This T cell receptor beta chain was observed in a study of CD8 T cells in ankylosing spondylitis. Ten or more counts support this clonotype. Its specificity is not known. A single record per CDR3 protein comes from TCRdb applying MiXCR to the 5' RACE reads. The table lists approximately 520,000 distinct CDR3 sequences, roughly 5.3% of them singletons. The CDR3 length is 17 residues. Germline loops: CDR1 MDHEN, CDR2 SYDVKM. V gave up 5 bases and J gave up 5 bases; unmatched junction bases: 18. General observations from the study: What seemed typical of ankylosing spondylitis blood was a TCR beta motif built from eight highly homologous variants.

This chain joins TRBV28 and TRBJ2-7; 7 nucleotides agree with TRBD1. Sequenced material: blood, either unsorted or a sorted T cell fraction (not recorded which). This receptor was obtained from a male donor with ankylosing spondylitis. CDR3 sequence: CASSKPLTGTAEDEQYF. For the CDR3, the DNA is TGTGCCAGCAGTAAACCCCTCACCGGGACAGCAGAGGACGAGCAGTACTTC. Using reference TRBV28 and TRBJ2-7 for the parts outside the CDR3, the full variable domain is DVKVTQSSRYLVKRTGEKVFLECVQDMDHENMFWYRQDPGLGLRLIYFSYDVKMKEKGDIPEGYSVSREKKERFSLILESASTNQTSMYLCASSKPLTGTAEDEQYFGPGTRLTVT.